A single sample is the source of the 26 T cell receptor beta chains below, sequenced in a study of control samples from healthy donors and cancer patients (dated by TCRdb to 2020 to 2022). Receptors were amplified or captured by the immunoSEQ multiplex PCR assay. Imported from immuneACCESS, the table was reduced by TCRdb to in-frame sequences with V and J called. These copies leave out some clones; in studies compared against another copy, an unresolved V gene accounts for under half, and the cause of the remainder is not known. The sample table contains about 120,000 clones; only one count was recorded for roughly 84% of them. In total, the top ten clones hold 1.5% to 2% of the sample. The source material was blood. The receptor source for this set is a man aged 18 to 30 in good health.

Of note for this clone: Other DNA variants within this sample encode the same CDR3. DNA of the CDR3: TGTGCCAGCTCACCCACGGGGCCGAACACTGAAGCTTTCTTT. Translating gives CASSPTGPNTEAFF. This sequence joins TRBV18 and TRBJ1-1; TRBD1 might be the D (5 bases). The CDR3 totals 14 residues. Trimming cost V 3 bases and J 1 base, with 9 bases left between them. CDR1 and CDR2 (germline): KGHSH, LQKENI.

The rearrangement links TRBV10-3 to TRBJ1-2, with a tentative D call TRBD1 (5 bases). The V and J ends lost 10 bases and 4 bases respectively, with 19 bases between them. CDR1 and CDR2 from the germline V gene are ENHRY and SYGVKD. This CDR3 has 14 amino acids. CDR3 sequence reads: CATSGTGKIYGYTF. The CDR3 DNA sequence: TGTGCCACCAGCGGGACGGGAAAGATCTATGGCTACACCTTC.

The chain recombines TRBV25-1 with TRBJ1-5; perhaps TRBD1 as D (5 bases). Looked up from germline, CDR1 is MGHDK and CDR2 is SYGVNS. Trimming removed 4 bases from V and 9 bases from J, with 22 bases in between. This CDR3 region has 16 residues. The DNA for the CDR3 is TGTGCCAGCAGTGGCGGGAGGGGATCCACCGATCGGCCCCAGCATTTT. It encodes CASSGGRGSTDRPQHF.

CDR3 nucleotides: TGTGCCATCAGTGAGTCCCGTCCCGGGACAGGGAACACTGAAGCTTTCTTT. Amino acids: CAISESRPGTGNTEAFF. The chain joins TRBV10-3 to TRBJ1-1; 8 bases agree with TRBD1. This CDR3 spans 17 amino acids. Germline V lookup: CDR1 ENHRY, CDR2 SYGVKD. With 0 bases clipped from V and 1 base from J, the junction kept 7 bases outside the gene matches.

The J gene is TRBJ2-6, the V gene TRBV9; a possible D gene is TRBD2 (5 bases). CDR1 is SGDLS, CDR2 YYNGEE, per germline. V dropped 0 bases and J dropped 4 bases, with 26 bases sitting between them. CDR3 length equals 21 residues. CDR3 region: CASSVATGGQVLGKGANVLTF. The CDR3 DNA is TGTGCCAGCAGCGTAGCTACGGGCGGGCAGGTCCTGGGAAAGGGGGCCAACGTCCTGACTTTC.

This CDR3 reads CASSLVGRDEQYF. The CDR3, as DNA: TGTGCCAGCAGCTTAGTGGGACGGGACGAGCAGTACTTC. The chain joins TRBV7-9 to TRBJ2-7, with D possibly called TRBD1 or TRBD2 (5 bases each). The CDR3 length is 13 residues. Per the germline V gene, CDR1 is SEHNR and CDR2 is FQNEAQ (reference sequence). Trimming pared 1 base from V and 5 bases from J, leaving 9 bases between.

The genes are TRBV19 and TRBJ1-4, with D uncertain. Looked up from germline, CDR1 is LNHDA and CDR2 is SQIVND (reference sequence). The CDR3 runs to 16 residues. Trimming took 3 bases from V and 8 from J, leaving 19 bases between them. The CDR3 coding sequence is TGTGCCAGTAGTATCGGTCGATCACAGCTTATCGAAAAACTGTTTTTT. Its translation: CASSIGRSQLIEKLFF.

The genes are TRBV4-1 and TRBJ2-1; 9 nucleotides align to TRBD2. Per germline, CDR1 MGHRA and CDR2 YSYEKL. The CDR3 contains 17 residues. Trimming took 0 bases from V and 2 from J; bases not matched to a gene: 5. CDR3 coding DNA: TGCGCCAGCAGCCAAGAGGGTAGCGGGGGCCCCTACAATGAGCAGTTCTTC. Translating gives CASSQEGSGGPYNEQFF.

This sequence joins TRBV9 and TRBJ1-1; D is undetermined. Germline V lookup: CDR1 SGDLS, CDR2 YYNGEE. V lost 4 bases and J 4 bases, leaving 11 bases between the germline ends. This CDR3 is built from 13 residues. The CDR3 reads CASSSVKGTEAFF. The CDR3 DNA follows: TGTGCCAGCAGCAGCGTGAAGGGCACTGAAGCTTTCTTT.

This chain uses TRBV12-3 or TRBV12-4 with TRBJ2-1, with D uncertain. This CDR3 has 11 residues. Trimming shortened V by 1 base and J by 8 bases, and 3 bases separated the two germline ends. The DNA of the CDR3 is TGTGCCAGCAGTTTAGGGCATGAGCAGTTCTTC. Residues: CASSLGHEQFF.

The CDR3 loop reads CASSLSSGSFNEQFF. For the CDR3, the DNA is TGCGCCAGCAGCTTGTCTAGCGGGAGTTTCAATGAGCAGTTCTTC. The V and J genes are TRBV5-1 and TRBJ2-1; 10 bases fit TRBD2. CDR1 is SGHRS and CDR2 is YFSETQ in the germline V gene. This CDR3 has 15 residues. Unmatched junction bases numbered 4, after V lost 1 base and J lost 6 bases.

The chain carries TRBV6-1 and TRBJ1-1, with D perhaps TRBD1 (5 bases). Germline V gene data show CDR1 as MNHNS and CDR2 as SASEGT. This CDR3 spans 15 amino acids. The ends were cut back, 2 bases at V and 5 bases at J, with 15 bases in the middle. The CDR3 nucleotides read TGTGCCAGCAGTGAAAGACCCTGGGAGGGGACTGAAGCTTTCTTT. Translation gives CASSERPWEGTEAFF.

This clone was found once. This chain uses TRBV19 with TRBJ1-6, with a tentative D call TRBD1 (6 bases). V gave up 6 bases and J gave up 0 bases, with 9 bases separating them. The CDR3 is 15 amino acids. CDR1 LNHDA and CDR2 SQIVND come from the germline V gene (reference sequence). In DNA form, the CDR3 reads TGTGCCAGTAGAGGACAGACCTCCTATAATTCACCCCTCCACTTT. This gives the protein CASRGQTSYNSPLHF.

The V gene is TRBV5-1, the J gene TRBJ2-7, with 13 nucleotides matching TRBD2. The germline V gene has CDR1 SGHRS and CDR2 YFSETQ. Losses at the gene ends were 5 bases for V and 2 bases for J; bases not matched to a gene: 4. The CDR3 is 15 residues long. The CDR3 region has the DNA TGCGCCAGCAGACGGACTAGCGGGAGTGCCTACGAGCAGTACTTC. It translates to CASRRTSGSAYEQYF.

The chain uses TRBV9 and TRBJ2-1; 13 positions match TRBD2. This CDR3 comprises 16 residues. The germline gives CDR1 SGDLS, CDR2 YYNGEE. Losses at the gene ends were 3 bases for V and 4 bases for J; bases not matched to a gene: 4. The DNA for the CDR3 is TGTGCCAGCAGCGCAGGGACTAGCGGGATATACAATGAGCAGTTCTTC. This sequence encodes CASSAGTSGIYNEQFF.

In its sample, this clone was seen once. This sequence joins TRBV18 and TRBJ1-6; no clear D. Looked up from germline, CDR1 is KGHSH and CDR2 is LQKENI. This CDR3 has 13 amino acids. Trimming took 2 bases from V and 7 from J, leaving 6 bases between them. The CDR3 loop reads CASSPKINSPLHF. The CDR3 DNA reads TGTGCCAGCTCACCAAAGATCAATTCACCCCTCCACTTT.

The rearrangement joins TRBV6-4 to TRBJ2-1; the match to TRBD2 covers 11 bases. The length of the CDR3 is 18 residues. With V trimmed by 0 bases and J by 7 bases, 11 bases remained unmatched. Germline CDR1 is MRHNA and CDR2 is SNTAGT. This CDR3 reads CASSDSSLRASGRNEQFF. The DNA for the CDR3 is TGTGCCAGCAGTGACTCGAGTCTTCGGGCTAGCGGGAGGAATGAGCAGTTCTTC.

J is TRBJ1-5 and V is TRBV1; the D call of TRBD1 is as the table states it, not checked on the DNA. TRBV1 is listed as a pseudogene. This CDR3 has 15 residues. The CDR3 region is CTSIKLGYSNQPQHF. The CDR3 DNA reads as TGCACCAGCATCAAGCTGGGCTATAGCAATCAGCCCCAGCATTTT.

The rearrangement links TRBV5-1 to TRBJ2-5; the D call may be TRBD1 or TRBD2 (5 bases each). Trimming cost V 0 bases and J 2 bases, with 20 bases left between them. There are 18 residues in the CDR3. The germline CDR1 and CDR2 sequences are SGHRS and YFSETQ. CDR3 sequence: CASSLGGRGGVQQETQYF. The CDR3 nucleotides read TGCGCCAGCAGCTTGGGGGGCCGGGGCGGAGTGCAACAAGAGACCCAGTACTTC.

The rearrangement uses TRBV11-3 and TRBJ2-5; TRBD1 is a possible D gene (5 bases). The germline V gene has CDR1 SGHNT and CDR2 YENEEA. The CDR3 has 14 residues. V was shortened by 0 bases and J by 1 base, with 6 bases between the two germline ends. The CDR3 reads CASSLEGVQETQYF. The CDR3 region has the DNA TGTGCCAGCAGCTTAGAAGGGGTCCAAGAGACCCAGTACTTC. Based on the CDR3 plus reference TRBV11-3 and TRBJ2-5, the full variable domain is EAGVVQSPRYKIIEKKQPVAFWCNPISGHNTLYWYLQNLGQGPELLIRYENEEAVDDSQLPKDRFSAERLKGVDSTLKIQPAELGDSAVYLCASSLEGVQETQYFGPGTRLLVL.

This chain uses TRBV7-8 with TRBJ2-1; a weak D match, TRBD1 (5 bases). With 6 bases removed from V and 5 bases from J, the gap between germline ends came to 17 bases. Per the germline V gene, CDR1 is SGHVS and CDR2 is FQNEAQ. This CDR3 has 15 amino acids. In DNA, the CDR3 is TGTGCCAGCAGACCACTTCGATGGGGCGACAATGAGCAGTTCTTC. Translated, it gives CASRPLRWGDNEQFF.

CDR3 sequence: CASSSLGLAGTDTQYF. As DNA, the CDR3 is TGTGCCAGCAGCTCTTTGGGACTAGCGGGCACAGATACGCAGTATTTT. The chain combines TRBV7-3 with TRBJ2-3; 11 bases map to TRBD2. V was pared by 4 bases and J by 1 base, with 4 bases of the junction left unmatched. This CDR3 has 16 amino acids. Germline V CDR1 and CDR2: SGHTA, FQGTGA.

This rearrangement joins TRBV5-4 to TRBJ1-6; D remains ambiguous. Germline V gene lookup returns CDR1 SGHNT and CDR2 YYREEE (reference sequence). There are 13 residues in the CDR3. Trimming cost V 0 bases and J 8 bases, with 6 bases left between them. CDR3 sequence: CASSLEADSPLHF. CDR3 DNA sequence: TGTGCCAGCAGCTTGGAGGCGGATTCACCCCTCCACTTT. Using reference TRBV5-4 and TRBJ1-6 for the parts outside the CDR3, the full variable domain is ETGVTQSPTHLIKTRGQQVTLRCSSQSGHNTVSWYQQALGQGPQFIFQYYREEENGRGNFPPRFSGLQFPNYSSELNVNALELDDSALYLCASSLEADSPLHFGNGTRLTVT.

The chain links TRBV7-2 to TRBJ1-2, with TRBD1 matching 10 bases. The CDR3 contains 15 residues. Germline V CDR1 and CDR2: SGHTA, FQGNSA. Trimming took 1 base from V and 3 from J; bases not matched to a gene: 2. In DNA, the CDR3 is TGTGCCAGCAGCTTAGGGACAGGGGGGGACTATGGCTACACCTTC. It codes for CASSLGTGGDYGYTF.

The gene calls are TRBV29-1 and TRBJ2-6, with TRBD1 as a possible D gene (6 bases). The CDR3 consists of 17 residues. V lost 6 bases and J lost 0, with 18 bases in between. Per germline, CDR1 SQVTM and CDR2 ANQGSEA. This CDR3 reads CSVTWTEGNSGANVLTF. In DNA form, the CDR3 reads TGCAGCGTGACGTGGACAGAGGGCAACTCTGGGGCCAACGTCCTGACTTTC.

J is TRBJ1-2 and V is TRBV12-3 or TRBV12-4, with 8 positions matching TRBD1. Trimming took 7 bases from V and 8 from J; bases not matched to a gene: 6. The CDR3 runs to 12 residues. CDR3 region: CASKDRGGGYTF. CDR3 coding DNA: TGTGCCAGCAAAGACAGGGGAGGCGGCTACACCTTC.